These 26 T cell receptor beta chains originate from one sample sequenced in a study of cytomegalovirus exposure and HLA in healthy donors. Use of 60 Vbeta and 13 Jbeta primers characterized the PCR. This table comes from immunoSEQ multiplex PCR, and its TCRdb copy is limited to in-frame clones, with some not included. Among under 200,000 clones listed, roughly 80% were seen once. Sequencing was done on a sample of PBMCs. The receptors derive from a man aged 35 to 55 in good health and CMV-seronegative.

The chain is built from TRBV7-9 and TRBJ2-7; perhaps TRBD1 as D (6 bases). Germline V gene sequence: CDR1 SEHNR, CDR2 FQNEAQ (reference sequence). CDR3 length: 15 amino acids. V shed 5 bases and J shed 0 bases, with 14 bases lying between them. In nucleotides, the CDR3 is TGTGCCAGCAGCCCCGACAGGTTCCGCTCCTACGAGCAGTACTTC. Protein sequence: CASSPDRFRSYEQYF. Full variable domain (missing parts from reference TRBV7-9 and TRBJ2-7): DTGVSQNPRHKITKRGQNVTFRCDPISEHNRLYWYRQTLGQGPEFLTYFQNEAQLEKSRLLSDRFSAERPKGSFSTLEIQRTEQGDSAMYLCASSPDRFRSYEQYFGPGTRLTVT.

This clone was recorded only once. The chain uses TRBV7-2 and TRBJ2-5, with 9 bases matching TRBD2. Germline V gives CDR1 SGHTA, CDR2 FQGNSA. This CDR3 spans 16 amino acids. V trimming: 0 bases; J trimming: 2 bases; junction bases outside the gene matches: 4. CDR3 DNA sequence: TGTGCCAGCAGCTTAGCGGTGACTAGCGGACAAGAGACCCAGTACTTC. As protein: CASSLAVTSGQETQYF.

This clone has a handful of counts. The chain carries TRBV6-5 and TRBJ2-1; the match to TRBD2 covers 11 bases. The CDR3 length is 15 residues. V shed 6 bases and J 4 bases; nucleotides not matched to a gene: 5. Germline V CDR1 and CDR2: MNHEY, SVGAGI. The CDR3 sequence is CASSSLAGGYNEQFF. In DNA, the CDR3 is TGTGCCAGCAGCTCCCTAGCGGGGGGTTACAATGAGCAGTTCTTC.

This sequence joins TRBV30 and TRBJ1-5, with D perhaps TRBD1 (5 bases). CDR1 and CDR2 from the germline V gene are GTSNPN and SVGIG (reference sequence). V lost 3 bases and J lost 4, with 10 bases in between. The CDR3 loop spans 13 amino acids. The CDR3 is CAWRNRPNQPQHF. The CDR3 nucleotides are TGTGCCTGGAGAAACAGGCCAAATCAGCCCCAGCATTTT.

The chain combines TRBV5-1 with TRBJ2-7; D uncertain. The CDR3 totals 15 residues. Germline assignment: CDR1 SGHRS and CDR2 YFSETQ. Between the trimmed V and J ends, which lost 0 bases and 2 bases, there was a span of 12 bases. CDR3 protein: CASSLAVSSTYEQYF. Written as DNA, the CDR3 is TGCGCCAGCAGCTTGGCAGTTAGCTCAACCTACGAGCAGTACTTC. Full variable domain (remainder filled in from reference TRBV5-1 and TRBJ2-7): KAGVTQTPRYLIKTRGQQVTLSCSPISGHRSVSWYQQTPGQGLQFLFEYFSETQRNKGNFPGRFSGRQFSNSRSEMNVSTLELGDSALYLCASSLAVSSTYEQYFGPGTRLTVT.

The rearrangement links TRBV18 to TRBJ1-1, with TRBD1 as a possible D gene (6 bases). V shed 3 bases and J shed 4 bases, with 12 bases lying between them. Germline V gene lookup returns CDR1 KGHSH and CDR2 LQKENI. The CDR3 extends over 14 amino acids. The CDR3 region is CASSPDSGSTEAFF. The CDR3 DNA follows: TGTGCCAGCTCACCGGACAGTGGGTCCACTGAAGCTTTCTTT.

This chain links TRBV9 with TRBJ2-5; the match to TRBD1 covers 7 bases. V lost 3 bases and J lost 3; bases outside the gene matches: 8. The V gene's germline CDR1 is SGDLS and CDR2 YYNGEE. The length of the CDR3 is 15 residues. The CDR3 nucleotides are TGTGCCAGCAGCGCTTCCCGAGGGGGCAAAGAGACCCAGTACTTC. This encodes CASSASRGGKETQYF.

The chain has TRBV7-2 and TRBJ2-1; 14 nucleotides agree with TRBD2. The length of the CDR3 is 16 residues. Germline V gene lookup returns CDR1 SGHTA and CDR2 FQGNSA. With 6 bases clipped from V and 6 bases from J, the junction kept 7 bases outside the gene matches. CDR3 nucleotides: TGTGCCAGCAGAAAACCGGGACTAGCGGGAGTCAATGAGCAGTTCTTC. Protein: CASRKPGLAGVNEQFF.

This clone came up a few times. The genes are TRBV7-9 and TRBJ1-1; no definite D call. The ends were cut back, 5 bases at V and 1 base at J, with 11 bases in the middle. The CDR3 has 14 residues. From germline, CDR1 is SEHNR and CDR2 FQNEAQ (reference sequence). For the CDR3, the DNA is TGTGCCAGCAGCCCCTGGGCGGGGAACACTGAAGCTTTCTTT. Protein product: CASSPWAGNTEAFF.

The chain joins TRBV25-1 to TRBJ2-5; D gene unclear. Judging by the DNA end, TRBJ2-7 fits better; the J call may be wrong. Per germline, CDR1 MGHDK and CDR2 SYGVNS. The CDR3 length is 14 residues. The CDR3 coding sequence is TGTGCCAGCAGTGAAGTGGAGACTTCCTACGAGCAGTACTTC. Residues: CASSEVETSYEQYF.

This chain uses TRBV7-2 with TRBJ1-2, with TRBD1 as a possible D gene (6 bases). CDR3 length: 14 amino acids. V shed 1 base and J shed 4 bases, with 10 bases lying between them. Germline assignment: CDR1 SGHTA and CDR2 FQGNSA. The CDR3 DNA sequence: TGTGCCAGCAGCTTAGAGGGCAGGGGCTATGGCTACACCTTC. Translated: CASSLEGRGYGYTF.

The CDR3 DNA follows: TGTGCCAGCAGCTTTTCAGGGGGCAGAGATACGCAGTATTTT. Amino acids: CASSFSGGRDTQYF. The chain is built from TRBV7-6 and TRBJ2-3, with 8 bases that match TRBD1. V lost 3 bases to trimming and J lost 5 bases; unmatched junction nucleotides: 4. The CDR3 length is 14 residues. Germline V CDR1 and CDR2: SGHVS, FNYEAQ.

The chain joins TRBV5-4 to TRBJ1-6, with 7 bases lining up with TRBD1. The V segment lost 1 base and the J segment 6 bases; nucleotides outside the gene matches: 7. The CDR3 is 16 amino acids. Germline CDR1 reads SGHNT; CDR2 reads YYREEE (reference sequence). The DNA for the CDR3 is TGTGCCAGCAGCTTGTATGGCAGGGGGAGTAATTCACCCCTCCACTTT. Its protein product is CASSLYGRGSNSPLHF.

The chain uses TRBV29-1 and TRBJ2-7, with D perhaps matching TRBD2 (6 bases). The germline CDR1 and CDR2 sequences are SQVTM and ANQGSEA. Trimming stripped 0 bases from V and 3 bases from J, with 15 bases between. The CDR3 length is 15 residues. CDR3 sequence (DNA): TGCAGCGTTGAAGATCGGGGGTTGGGGTACTACGAGCAGTACTTC. Protein product: CSVEDRGLGYYEQYF.

The chain uses TRBV7-2 and TRBJ1-5, with D perhaps matching TRBD1 (5 bases). CDR1 SGHTA and CDR2 FQGNSA come from the germline V gene. V gave up 5 bases and J gave up 4 bases, with 15 bases separating them. The CDR3 contains 15 residues. In nucleotides, the CDR3 is TGTGCCAGCAGCACCGGGGGGGGGTTTAATCAGCCCCAGCATTTT. This codes for CASSTGGGFNQPQHF. The full variable domain, rest sourced from reference TRBV7-2 and TRBJ1-5, is GAGVSQSPSNKVTEKGKDVELRCDPISGHTALYWYRQSLGQGLEFLIYFQGNSAPDKSGLPSDRFSAERTGGSVSTLTIQRTQQEDSAVYLCASSTGGGFNQPQHFGDGTRLSIL.

V and J are TRBV7-4 and TRBJ1-6; the D is unclear. The CDR3 totals 16 residues. V gave up 1 base and J gave up 6 bases, with 13 bases separating them. Per germline, CDR1 SGHVT and CDR2 SQSDAQ. The CDR3 loop is CASSLGPWSLNSPLHF. The DNA of the CDR3 is TGTGCCAGCAGCTTAGGCCCATGGAGTCTTAATTCACCCCTCCACTTT. The full variable domain, in which reference TRBV7-4 and TRBJ1-6 provide the parts outside the CDR3, is GAGVSQSPRYKVAKRGRDVALRCDSISGHVTLYWYRQTLGQGSEVLTYSQSDAQRDKSGRPSGRFSAERPERSVSTLKIQRTEQGDSAVYLCASSLGPWSLNSPLHFGNGTRLTVT.

The V gene is TRBV7-9, the J gene TRBJ2-5, with D hard to call. The last part of the DNA fits TRBJ2-7 better; the J call may be wrong. Per germline, CDR1 SEHNR and CDR2 FQNEAQ (reference sequence). The CDR3 covers 12 residues. The CDR3: CASSPSSYEQYF. Written as DNA, the CDR3 is TGTGCCAGCAGCCCGAGCTCCTACGAGCAGTACTTC.

This chain connects TRBV30 to TRBJ1-2; D gene unclear. Trimming removed 5 bases at V and 8 bases at J, with 18 bases between. The CDR3 consists of 13 residues. Germline V lookup: CDR1 GTSNPN, CDR2 SVGIG (reference sequence). The DNA for the CDR3 is TGTGCCTGGGGTTCCGGGATCCTAGGAGGCTACACCTTC. It is translated as CAWGSGILGGYTF.

The chain combines TRBV5-1 with TRBJ2-7; the D gene is possibly TRBD2 (5 bases). The CDR3 length is 14 residues. V lost 2 bases and J 5 bases, leaving 14 bases between the germline ends. Germline V gives CDR1 SGHRS, CDR2 YFSETQ. The CDR3 nucleotides read TGCGCCAGCAGCTTTCCGGGATCCCCTGACGAGCAGTACTTC. It translates to CASSFPGSPDEQYF.

The rearrangement uses TRBV29-1 and TRBJ2-1; D is uncertain. There are 14 residues in the CDR3. Germline V CDR1 and CDR2: SQVTM, ANQGSEA. V lost 6 bases and J 6 bases, leaving 18 bases between the germline ends. CDR3 in amino acids: CSVASTRSSNEQFF. CDR3 sequence (DNA): TGCAGCGTCGCCTCGACACGATCGAGCAATGAGCAGTTCTTC.

This rearrangement joins TRBV10-2 to TRBJ2-1; D perhaps matches TRBD2 (7 bases). The CDR3 loop spans 13 amino acids. Looked up from germline, CDR1 is WSHSY and CDR2 is SAAADI. V was shortened by 4 bases and J by 5 bases, with 9 bases between the two germline ends. The CDR3 nucleotides are TGCGCCAGCAGTGGGGGGGGCCACAATGAGCAGTTCTTC. This encodes CASSGGGHNEQFF.

The chain uses TRBV4-3 and TRBJ2-3; D might be TRBD1 (5 bases). V lost 0 bases and J lost 4, with 17 bases in between. This CDR3 has 17 amino acids. Germline V gene data show CDR1 as LGHNA and CDR2 as YSLEER. DNA of the CDR3: TGCGCCAGCAGCCAAGAAGGGGCCCAAAGTGGCGCAGATACGCAGTATTTT. It encodes CASSQEGAQSGADTQYF.

For the CDR3, the DNA is TGTGCCAGCAGCCCCCTCACGGGGTCCTACAATGAGCAGTTCTTC. It specifies CASSPLTGSYNEQFF. The V call is TRBV7-2, the J call TRBJ2-1, with D possibly matching TRBD2 (5 bases). In germline, CDR1 is SGHTA, CDR2 FQGNSA. Trimming took off 5 bases at V and 1 base at J, with 12 bases between the two ends. This CDR3 region has 15 residues.

The rearrangement links TRBV5-8 to TRBJ1-2; no reliable D call. Per germline, CDR1 SGHTS and CDR2 YDEGEE. Trimming removed 1 base from V and 4 bases from J, with 8 bases in between. This CDR3 is built from 13 residues. DNA for the CDR3: TGTGCCAGCAGCTTGCTCGGTACCTATGGCTACACCTTC. Its translation: CASSLLGTYGYTF.

This sequence joins TRBV4-3 and TRBJ2-3; the D gene is possibly TRBD2 (5 bases). The CDR3 has 15 amino acids. V was trimmed by 1 base and J by 1 base, leaving 9 bases between them. Germline V gene lookup returns CDR1 LGHNA and CDR2 YSLEER. The CDR3 loop is CASSQGGQGTDTQYF. CDR3 bases: TGCGCCAGCAGCCAAGGCGGGCAGGGCACAGATACGCAGTATTTT.

This clone showed up just once. The chain combines TRBV5-4 with TRBJ2-3; the D gene is possibly TRBD2 (6 bases). The V gene lost 5 bases and the J gene lost 4 bases, with 23 bases spanning the gap. Germline assignment: CDR1 SGHNT and CDR2 YYREEE (reference sequence). The CDR3 is made up of 17 amino acids. The CDR3 bases are TGTGCCAGCAGTCTACGGGGACCGGGAGTGGGGGCAGATACGCAGTATTTT. As protein: CASSLRGPGVGADTQYF. Supplemented by reference TRBV5-4 and TRBJ2-3, the full variable domain reads ETGVTQSPTHLIKTRGQQVTLRCSSQSGHNTVSWYQQALGQGPQFIFQYYREEENGRGNFPPRFSGLQFPNYSSELNVNALELDDSALYLCASSLRGPGVGADTQYFGPGTRLTVL.